The clone carrying this T cell receptor (beta chain) was detected a few times. The sample originates from a study of blood T cell repertoires in COVID-19. Germline CDR1 and CDR2: PRHDT and FYEKMQ (reference sequence). V lost 5 bases and J lost 4; bases outside the gene matches: 5. The CDR3 loop spans 16 amino acids. Here immunoSEQ multiplex PCR was the method, and the copy in TCRdb shows in-frame clones only, minus some. This sample has about 260,000 clones, with 84% found just once. V and J are TRBV13 and TRBJ2-5, with TRBD2 matching over 15 bases. The sequenced sample was peripheral blood. The receptor comes from a woman aged 40 to 50 who had recovered from COVID-19. CDR3 loop: CASSPGLAGGGETQYF. The CDR3 DNA follows: TGTGCCAGCAGCCCGGGACTAGCGGGGGGTGGAGAGACCCAGTACTTC.